The rows below give T cell receptor beta chains drawn from one sample of a study of cytomegalovirus exposure and HLA in healthy donors. Here immunoSEQ multiplex PCR was the method, and the copy in TCRdb shows in-frame clones only, minus some. This sample has fewer than 200,000 clones; approximately 86% occur once, and the top ten carry around 1%. The sample was PBMCs. The receptors stem from a boy between 2 and 10 years old in good health and CMV-seronegative. Each CDR3 is given with its conserved first and last residue. The D gene is left open where the match is weak. Where a row states a size, it is once, few, many or the class of an expanded clone; other rows omit it.

D,V,J,length,size,CDR3,DNA
TRBD2,TRBV5-1,TRBJ2-3,17,-,CASSLGLAGGLADTQYF,TGCGCCAGCAGCTTGGGGCTAGCGGGGGGGCTAGCAGATACGCAGTATTTT
TRBD2,TRBV5-1,TRBJ2-1,15,few,CASRPRLAGSNEQFF,TGCGCCAGCAGACCCAGACTAGCGGGGAGCAATGAGCAGTTCTTC
-,TRBV19,TRBJ2-4,14,-,CASRMTGGGDIQYF,TGTGCCAGTAGGATGACCGGGGGTGGCGATATTCAGTACTTC
TRBD1,TRBV7-6,TRBJ2-5,15,-,CASSLAGTGSVEQYF,TGTGCCAGCAGCTTAGCCGGGACAGGGAGTGTGGAGCAGTACTTC
-,TRBV19,TRBJ1-5,15,-,CASSIVRGSNQPQHF,TGTGCCAGTAGTATAGTAAGGGGGAGCAATCAGCCCCAGCATTTT
-,TRBV6-5,TRBJ1-4,12,-,CASSLDREKLFF,TGTGCCAGCAGCCTAGACAGAGAAAAACTGTTTTTT
TRBD1,TRBV6-5,TRBJ2-5,14,-,CASSYEGGRETQYF,TGTGCCAGCAGTTACGAAGGGGGCCGAGAGACCCAGTACTTC
TRBD2,TRBV5-4,TRBJ2-5,15,-,CASSLNGGAEETQYF,TGTGCCAGCAGCTTGAACGGGGGGGCAGAAGAGACCCAGTACTTC
TRBD1,TRBV28,TRBJ1-3,16,few,CASRADRGHGGNTIYF,TGTGCCAGCAGGGCGGACAGGGGGCATGGTGGAAACACCATATATTTT
TRBD1,TRBV7-3,TRBJ2-7,15,-,CASSLQGAPSYEQYF,TGTGCCAGCAGCCTCCAGGGGGCACCCTCCTACGAGCAGTACTTC
-,TRBV28,TRBJ1-3,17,-,CASSLGVGGSAGNTIYF,TGTGCCAGCAGTTTAGGCGTCGGGGGGTCAGCTGGAAACACCATATATTTT
TRBD2,TRBV10-3,TRBJ2-7,15,-,CAISATSGRPGEQYF,TGTGCCATCAGTGCAACTAGCGGGCGCCCGGGTGAGCAGTACTTC
TRBD2,TRBV2,TRBJ2-2,16,-,CASSEVAGGLTGELFF,TGTGCCAGCAGTGAGGTAGCGGGAGGTTTAACCGGGGAGCTGTTTTTT
-,TRBV7-3,TRBJ2-7,13,-,CASSPGWSYEQYF,TGTGCCAGCAGCCCCGGTTGGAGCTACGAGCAGTACTTC
TRBD1,TRBV28,TRBJ2-7,17,once,CASSFISFGTETYEQYF,TGTGCCAGCAGTTTTATCTCCTTCGGGACAGAGACCTACGAGCAGTACTTC
-,TRBV7-9,TRBJ1-2,14,-,CASSPPGGNYGYTF,TGTGCCAGCAGCCCCCCAGGCGGGAACTATGGCTACACCTTC
TRBD1,TRBV6-5,TRBJ2-1,15,once,CASSPVQGAYNEQFF,TGTGCCAGCAGTCCCGTACAGGGGGCCTACAATGAGCAGTTCTTC
TRBD2,TRBV4-1,TRBJ2-3,18,-,CASSRLAGAPPALDTQYF,TGCGCCAGCTCTCGACTAGCGGGGGCCCCCCCTGCTTTAGATACGCAGTATTTT
-,TRBV2,TRBJ2-2,18,-,CASSEALPKGANTGELFF,TGTGCCAGCAGTGAAGCGCTTCCCAAGGGGGCGAACACCGGGGAGCTGTTTTTT
TRBD2,TRBV7-2,TRBJ2-6,16,few,CASSEGLAGGANVLTF,TGTGCCAGCAGCGAGGGACTAGCGGGTGGGGCCAACGTCCTGACTTTC
-,TRBV30,TRBJ2-3,11,once,CAWTSTDTQYF,TGTGCCTGGACTAGCACAGATACGCAGTATTTT
TRBD1,TRBV5-1,TRBJ1-6,15,-,CASSPPGQTNSPLHF,TGCGCCAGCAGCCCGCCGGGACAGACTAATTCACCCCTCCACTTT
TRBD1,TRBV7-9,TRBJ2-1,19,-,CASSAGRGDGQGKKNEQFF,TGTGCCAGCAGCGCAGGTCGTGGGGATGGACAGGGGAAAAAGAATGAGCAGTTCTTC
TRBD1,TRBV27,TRBJ1-2,14,once,CASSPGQDLRGYTF,TGTGCCAGCAGTCCCGGACAGGACCTTAGAGGCTACACCTTC
TRBD1,TRBV25-1,TRBJ2-1,13,-,CASSAPGGGSQFF,TGTGCCAGCAGTGCGCCAGGGGGCGGTTCCCAGTTCTTC
TRBD2,TRBV29-1,TRBJ2-1,19,-,CSVKPMVAGGPGSYNEQFF,TGCAGCGTCAAGCCCATGGTAGCGGGAGGGCCAGGGTCCTACAATGAGCAGTTCTTC
-,TRBV7-2,TRBJ1-1,15,-,CASSQAGRMNTEAFF,TGTGCCAGCAGCCAAGCAGGCAGAATGAACACTGAAGCTTTCTTT
-,TRBV18,TRBJ2-1,16,-,CASSPETSTVYNEQFF,TGTGCCAGCTCACCGGAAACTAGTACCGTCTACAATGAGCAGTTCTTC
-,TRBV18,TRBJ1-1,13,-,CASSEDRNTEAFF,TGTGCCAGCTCAGAAGACAGAAACACTGAAGCTTTCTTT
TRBD2,TRBV19,TRBJ2-3,15,-,CASTIGGTPEHTQYF,TGTGCCAGTACCATCGGGGGGACGCCTGAGCATACGCAGTATTTT
-,TRBV7-9,TRBJ1-3,17,-,CASSYGRPALGGNTIYF,TGTGCCAGCAGCTATGGCAGGCCGGCATTGGGTGGAAACACCATATATTTT
-,TRBV19,TRBJ1-6,13,-,CASTGVHNSPLHF,TGTGCCAGTACGGGGGTTCACAATTCACCCCTCCACTTT
TRBD2,TRBV6-1,TRBJ2-7,13,-,CASRYGTSVGQYF,TGTGCCAGCAGATATGGGACTAGCGTTGGGCAGTACTTC
TRBD2,TRBV11-1,TRBJ2-1,15,-,CASSLTSGRANEQFF,TGTGCCAGCAGCCTGACTAGCGGGAGGGCCAATGAGCAGTTCTTC
TRBD1,TRBV27,TRBJ2-3,19,once,CASSPWGLSHRGLTDTQYF,TGTGCCAGCAGTCCCTGGGGGTTGAGCCACAGGGGCCTCACAGATACGCAGTATTTT
-,TRBV5-4,TRBJ1-1,12,-,CASSVGHFEAFF,TGTGCCAGCAGCGTTGGGCATTTCGAAGCTTTCTTT